This T cell receptor (beta chain) came from a study of T cell repertoires in cytomegalovirus infection. CDR1 MNHEY and CDR2 SVGAGI come from the germline V gene. This CDR3 has 15 residues. V gave up 0 bases and J gave up 11 bases, with 18 bases separating them. TCRdb called the reads again in MiXCR, with one record for every CDR3 protein. The table records roughly 990,000 distinct CDR3 sequences, around 31% of them present only once. As concerns this clonotype: Its antigen remains unidentified.

General study points: Cumulated frequencies of public TCR beta families served to identify carriers of CMV plus the relevant HLA. Dominating the ex vivo response were HLA-C-restricted CMV-specific TCR beta clonotypes.

The material was cultured CD8+ T cells from PBMCs, obtained from culture after CMV antigen stimulation. V gene TRBV6-5 combines with J gene TRBJ2-3; D might be TRBD1 (6 bases). The receptor comes from a human donor in good health (CMV status not recorded). Some clones in this sample may be carry-over from other donors' samples. In DNA form, the CDR3 reads TGTGCCAGCAGTTACTCGACGGCTAAGGGGGTTGTGCAGTATTTT. Its translation is CASSYSTAKGVVQYF.